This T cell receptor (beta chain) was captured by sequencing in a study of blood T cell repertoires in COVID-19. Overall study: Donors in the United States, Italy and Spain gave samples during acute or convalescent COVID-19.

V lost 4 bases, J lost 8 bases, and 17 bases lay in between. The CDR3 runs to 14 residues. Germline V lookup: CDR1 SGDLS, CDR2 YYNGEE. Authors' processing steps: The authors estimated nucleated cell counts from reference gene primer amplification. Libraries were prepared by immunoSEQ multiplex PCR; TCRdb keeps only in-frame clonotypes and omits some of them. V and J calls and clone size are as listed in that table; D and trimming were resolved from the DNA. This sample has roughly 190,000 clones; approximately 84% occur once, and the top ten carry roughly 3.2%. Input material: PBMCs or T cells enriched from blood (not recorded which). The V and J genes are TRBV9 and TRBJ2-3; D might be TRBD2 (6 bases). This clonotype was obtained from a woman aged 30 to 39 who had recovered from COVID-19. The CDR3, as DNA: TGTGCCAGCAGCAAAAGCGGGCCCCTCGGTACGCAGTATTTT. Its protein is CASSKSGPLGTQYF.